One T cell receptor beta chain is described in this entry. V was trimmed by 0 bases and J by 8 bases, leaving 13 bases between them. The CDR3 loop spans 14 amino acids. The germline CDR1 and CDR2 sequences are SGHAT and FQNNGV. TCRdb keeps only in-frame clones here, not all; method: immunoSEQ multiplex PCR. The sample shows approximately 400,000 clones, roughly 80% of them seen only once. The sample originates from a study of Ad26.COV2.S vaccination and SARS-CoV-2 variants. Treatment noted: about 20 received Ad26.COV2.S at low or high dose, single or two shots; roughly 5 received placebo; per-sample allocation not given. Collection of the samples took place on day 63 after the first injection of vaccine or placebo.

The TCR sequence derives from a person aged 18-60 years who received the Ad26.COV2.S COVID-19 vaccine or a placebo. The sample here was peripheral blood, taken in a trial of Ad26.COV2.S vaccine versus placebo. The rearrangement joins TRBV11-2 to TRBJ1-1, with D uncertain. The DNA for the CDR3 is TGTGCCAGCAGCTTAGATCGGCCAAAGCCCGAAGCTTTCTTT. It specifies CASSLDRPKPEAFF.